Detailed here is one T cell receptor beta chain. The CDR3 contains 13 residues. V lost 6 bases, J lost 4 bases, and 13 bases lay in between. CDR1 SQVTM and CDR2 ANQGSEA come from the germline V gene. Repertoires were generated with immunoSEQ multiplex PCR, while TCRdb's copy carries only in-frame clones and drops some. Of about 100,000 clones listed, more than 75% are singletons. The data were taken from a study of control samples from healthy donors and cancer patients. The origin of this receptor is a woman between 45 and 65 years old in good health. The V gene is TRBV29-1, the J gene TRBJ1-3; a weak D match, TRBD1 (5 bases). The sample consisted of blood. The CDR3, as DNA: TGCAGCGTGGACATTTTATCGGGAAACACCATATATTTT. This codes for CSVDILSGNTIYF. Supplemented by reference TRBV29-1 and TRBJ1-3, the full variable domain reads SAVISQKPSRDICQRGTSLTIQCQVDSQVTMMFWYRQQPGQSLTLIATANQGSEATYESGFVIDKFPISRPNLTFSTLTVSNMSPEDSSIYLCSVDILSGNTIYFGEGSWLTVV.